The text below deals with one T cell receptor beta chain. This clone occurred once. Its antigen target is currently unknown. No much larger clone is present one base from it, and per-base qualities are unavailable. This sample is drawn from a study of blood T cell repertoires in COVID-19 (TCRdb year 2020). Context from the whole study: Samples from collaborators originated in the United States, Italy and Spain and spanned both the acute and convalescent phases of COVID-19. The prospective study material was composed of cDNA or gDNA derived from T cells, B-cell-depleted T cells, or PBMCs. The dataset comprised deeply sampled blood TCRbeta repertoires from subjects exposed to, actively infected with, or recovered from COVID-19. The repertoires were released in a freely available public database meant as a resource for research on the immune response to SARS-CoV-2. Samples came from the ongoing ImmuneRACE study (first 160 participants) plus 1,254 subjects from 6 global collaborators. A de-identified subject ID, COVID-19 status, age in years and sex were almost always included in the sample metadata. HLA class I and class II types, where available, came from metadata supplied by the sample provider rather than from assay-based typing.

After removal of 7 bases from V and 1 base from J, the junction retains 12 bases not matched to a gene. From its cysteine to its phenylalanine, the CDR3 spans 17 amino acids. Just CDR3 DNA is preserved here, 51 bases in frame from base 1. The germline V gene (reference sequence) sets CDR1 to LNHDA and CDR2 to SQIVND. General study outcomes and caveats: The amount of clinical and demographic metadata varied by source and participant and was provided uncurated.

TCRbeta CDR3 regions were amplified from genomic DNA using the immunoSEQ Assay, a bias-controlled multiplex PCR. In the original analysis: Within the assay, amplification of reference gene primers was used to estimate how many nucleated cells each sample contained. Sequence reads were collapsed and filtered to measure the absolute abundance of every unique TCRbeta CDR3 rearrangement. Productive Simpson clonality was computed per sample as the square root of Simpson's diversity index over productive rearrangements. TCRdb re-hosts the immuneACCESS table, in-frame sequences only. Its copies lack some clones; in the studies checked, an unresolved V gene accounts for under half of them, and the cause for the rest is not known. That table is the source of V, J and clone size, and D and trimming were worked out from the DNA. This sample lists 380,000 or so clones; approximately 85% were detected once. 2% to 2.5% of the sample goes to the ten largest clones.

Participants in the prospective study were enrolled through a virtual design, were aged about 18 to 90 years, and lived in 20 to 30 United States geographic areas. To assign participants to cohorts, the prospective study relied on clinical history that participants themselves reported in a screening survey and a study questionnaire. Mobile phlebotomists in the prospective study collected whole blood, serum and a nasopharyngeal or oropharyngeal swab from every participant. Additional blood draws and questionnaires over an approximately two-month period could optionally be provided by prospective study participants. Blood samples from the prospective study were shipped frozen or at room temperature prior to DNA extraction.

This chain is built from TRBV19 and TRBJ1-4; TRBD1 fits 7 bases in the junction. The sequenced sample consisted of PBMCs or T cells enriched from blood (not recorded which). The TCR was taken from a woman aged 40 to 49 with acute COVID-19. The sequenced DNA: TGTGCCAGTAACCGACAGGGTTTTCTTAGAACTAATGAAAAACTGTTTTTT. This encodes CASNRQGFLRTNEKLFF. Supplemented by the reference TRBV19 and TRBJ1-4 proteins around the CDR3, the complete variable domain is DGGITQSPKYLFRKEGQNVTLSCEQNLNHDAMYWYRQDPGQGLRLIYYSQIVNDFQKGDIAEGYSVSREKKESFPLTVTSAQKNPTAFYLCASNRQGFLRTNEKLFFGSGTQLSVL.